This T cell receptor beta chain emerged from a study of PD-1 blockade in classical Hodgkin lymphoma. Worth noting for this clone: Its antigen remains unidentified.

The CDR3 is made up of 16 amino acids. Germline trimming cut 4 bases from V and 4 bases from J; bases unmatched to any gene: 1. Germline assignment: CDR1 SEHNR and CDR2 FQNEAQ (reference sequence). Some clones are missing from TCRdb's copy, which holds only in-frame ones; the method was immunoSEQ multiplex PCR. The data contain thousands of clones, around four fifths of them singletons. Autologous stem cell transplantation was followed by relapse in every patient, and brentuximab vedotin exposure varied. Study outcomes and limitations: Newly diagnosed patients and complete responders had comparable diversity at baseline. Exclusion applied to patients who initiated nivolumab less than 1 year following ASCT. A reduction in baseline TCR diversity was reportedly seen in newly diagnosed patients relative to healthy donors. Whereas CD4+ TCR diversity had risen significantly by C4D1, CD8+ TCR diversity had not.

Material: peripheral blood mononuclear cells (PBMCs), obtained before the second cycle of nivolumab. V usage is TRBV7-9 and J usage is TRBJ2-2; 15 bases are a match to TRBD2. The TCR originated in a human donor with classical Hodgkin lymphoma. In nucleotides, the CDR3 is TGTGCCAGCAGCTGGGGACTAGCGGGAGGCACCGGGGAGCTGTTTTTT. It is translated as CASSWGLAGGTGELFF.